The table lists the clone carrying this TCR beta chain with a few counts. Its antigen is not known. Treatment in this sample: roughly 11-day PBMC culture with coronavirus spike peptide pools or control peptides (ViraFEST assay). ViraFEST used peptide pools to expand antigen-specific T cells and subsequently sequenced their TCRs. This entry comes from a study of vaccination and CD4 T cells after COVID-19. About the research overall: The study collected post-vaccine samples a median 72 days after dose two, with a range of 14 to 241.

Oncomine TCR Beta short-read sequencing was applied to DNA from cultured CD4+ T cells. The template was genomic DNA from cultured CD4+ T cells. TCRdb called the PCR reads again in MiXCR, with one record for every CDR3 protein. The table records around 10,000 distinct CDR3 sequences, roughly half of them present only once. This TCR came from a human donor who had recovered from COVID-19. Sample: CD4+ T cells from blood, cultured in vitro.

In DNA form, the CDR3 reads TGTGCCAGCAGGGTAGACGGGGGAGGAAATAATTCACCCCTCCACTTT. Translation: CASRVDGGGNNSPLHF. This chain joins TRBV6-1 and TRBJ1-6; the D gene is possibly TRBD1 (5 bases). CDR1 MNHNS and CDR2 SASEGT come from the germline V gene. The CDR3 sequence is 16 residues long. Trimming left V 6 bases short and J 5 bases short, with 17 bases between.